The source of this T cell receptor (beta chain) is a study of blood T cell repertoires in COVID-19. Study in general: Sites across the United States, Italy and Spain contributed samples from acute and convalescent COVID-19. T cells, B-cell-depleted T cells, or PBMCs supplied cDNA or gDNA.

V dropped 5 bases and J dropped 6; count of bases not matched to a gene: 13. The CDR3 extends over 16 amino acids. Germline values: CDR1 SEHNR, CDR2 FQNEAQ (reference sequence). Per the original data handling: Using reference gene primer amplification, nucleated cell counts were estimated. Only in-frame clones appear in the TCRdb table, and some are missing; sequencing was by immunoSEQ multiplex PCR. Clone size and V and J calls were adopted from that table, with D and trimming inferred from the DNA. Among about 88,000 clones listed, 55% to 80% were seen once. The chain couples TRBV7-9 to TRBJ2-7; 10 bases map to TRBD1. The source of this sequence is an older woman in a cohort sampled during active or convalescent COVID-19. What was sequenced was peripheral blood. Here the CDR3 DNA reads TGTGCCAGCAGCACGTCGGTGGGGACAGGGGTTGCCGAGCAGTACTTC. This translates into CASSTSVGTGVAEQYF.